These 27 T cell receptor beta chains originate from one sample sequenced in a study of cytomegalovirus exposure and HLA in healthy donors. Use of 60 Vbeta and 13 Jbeta primers characterized the PCR. Profiled with immunoSEQ multiplex PCR; TCRdb holds only in-frame clones, not every one. The profile shows tens of thousands of clones, 63% of them singletons. Sequenced sample: PBMCs. The receptors here all came from a woman in her twenties or thirties in good health and CMV-seronegative.

The genes are TRBV5-4 and TRBJ2-7; TRBD1 is a possible D gene (6 bases). V lost 1 base and J 3 bases, leaving 11 bases between the germline ends. Germline CDR1 reads SGHNT; CDR2 reads YYREEE (reference sequence). The length of the CDR3 is 14 residues. This CDR3 reads CASSLRTVDYEQYF. The CDR3 region has the DNA TGTGCCAGCAGCTTGAGGACAGTGGACTACGAGCAGTACTTC. The full variable domain, in which reference TRBV5-4 and TRBJ2-7 provide the parts outside the CDR3, is ETGVTQSPTHLIKTRGQQVTLRCSSQSGHNTVSWYQQALGQGPQFIFQYYREEENGRGNFPPRFSGLQFPNYSSELNVNALELDDSALYLCASSLRTVDYEQYFGPGTRLTVT.

This chain connects TRBV18 to TRBJ1-1; D unresolved. Germline V gene data show CDR1 as KGHSH and CDR2 as LQKENI. V lost 3 bases, J lost 0 bases, and 11 bases lay in between. This CDR3 is 15 amino acids long. The CDR3 sequence is CASSPPTSVNTEAFF. CDR3 DNA: TGTGCCAGCTCACCCCCAACGAGCGTGAACACTGAAGCTTTCTTT.

V usage is TRBV27 and J usage is TRBJ2-5; 8 bases are a match to TRBD1. The DNA end is a closer match to TRBJ2-7, so the J assignment may be wrong. The CDR3 is made up of 16 amino acids. Germline V CDR1 and CDR2: MNHEY, SMNVEV (reference sequence). The CDR3 region has the DNA TGTGCCAGCAGATCACCCCTCAGGGGGCTCTCCTACGAGCAGTACTTC. Its protein is CASRSPLRGLSYEQYF.

The table lists this clone with a few counts. V is TRBV4-3 and J is TRBJ1-1; D might be TRBD1 (6 bases). CDR1 LGHNA and CDR2 YSLEER come from the germline V gene. With 3 bases removed from V and 5 bases from J, the gap between germline ends came to 16 bases. This CDR3 has 15 residues. CDR3 sequence: CASSQATGLRTEAFF. The CDR3 DNA reads as TGCGCCAGCAGCCAGGCTACAGGGTTGAGGACTGAAGCTTTCTTT.

The CDR3 here is CASSRAGAPTDTQYF. CDR3 nucleotide sequence: TGTGCCAGCAGCCGCGCGGGGGCCCCCACAGATACGCAGTATTTT. The J gene is TRBJ2-3, the V gene TRBV14, with a tentative D call TRBD2 (7 bases). Germline loops: CDR1 SGHDN, CDR2 FVKESK. V lost 4 bases and J 2 bases, leaving 13 bases between the germline ends. This CDR3 is built from 15 residues.

This clone has only one observation. In DNA, the CDR3 is TGTGCCAGTAGTGAGCCTATGTCCTCTGGGGCCAACGTCCTGACTTTC. It yields the protein CASSEPMSSGANVLTF. The rearrangement joins TRBV19 to TRBJ2-6; D unclear. The CDR3 is 16 amino acids. Trimming stripped 5 bases from V and 0 bases from J, with 11 bases between. Germline-derived CDR1 and CDR2 are LNHDA and SQIVND (reference sequence).

The gene calls are TRBV6-1 and TRBJ1-5; the D gene is possibly TRBD1 (5 bases). The CDR3 extends over 14 amino acids. Germline V gene lookup returns CDR1 MNHNS and CDR2 SASEGT. Trimming pared 2 bases from V and 5 bases from J, leaving 10 bases between. The CDR3 reads CASSEIGVDQPQHF. CDR3 nucleotides: TGTGCCAGCAGTGAAATAGGGGTAGATCAGCCCCAGCATTTT.

CDR3 amino acids: CASSQETSGYTDTQYF. The CDR3 nucleotides are TGCGCCAGCAGCCAAGAAACTAGCGGCTACACAGATACGCAGTATTTT. This chain joins TRBV4-1 and TRBJ2-3; the match to TRBD2 covers 8 bases. The CDR3 is 16 residues long. The germline gives CDR1 MGHRA, CDR2 YSYEKL. J was trimmed by 2 bases and V by 0 bases; bases with no gene match: 4.

The chain carries TRBV5-1 and TRBJ2-1, with 8 bases that match TRBD2. With V trimmed by 1 base and J by 4 bases, 4 bases remained unmatched. The CDR3 length is 15 residues. Germline lookup yields CDR1 SGHRS and CDR2 YFSETQ. The CDR3: CASSLISGNYNEQFF. The CDR3 DNA reads TGCGCCAGCAGCTTGATTAGCGGGAATTACAATGAGCAGTTCTTC.

This clone turned up a few times. This chain connects TRBV29-1 to TRBJ1-1; the D gene is possibly TRBD1 (6 bases). Trimming pared 7 bases from V and 2 bases from J, leaving 17 bases between. Germline CDR1 is SQVTM and CDR2 is ANQGSEA. The CDR3 runs 14 residues. CDR3 in amino acids: CSALRGGANTEAFF. The DNA of the CDR3 is TGCAGCGCTCTAAGGGGGGGCGCAAACACTGAAGCTTTCTTT.

The genes are TRBV5-1 and TRBJ2-7; 9 nucleotides agree with TRBD1. The CDR3 totals 16 residues. Trimming removed 4 bases from V and 5 bases from J; junction bases left unmatched: 13. Germline V CDR1 and CDR2: SGHRS, YFSETQ. Here the CDR3 reads CASSIGWGQGIHEQYF. The CDR3 nucleotides read TGCGCCAGCAGCATTGGATGGGGACAGGGAATACACGAGCAGTACTTC.

The rearrangement uses TRBV7-9 and TRBJ2-7, with D perhaps matching TRBD1 (5 bases). The CDR3 has 11 amino acids. The germline CDR1 and CDR2 sequences are SEHNR and FQNEAQ (reference sequence). The germline V and J ends were trimmed by 5 bases and 3 bases, with 5 bases remaining between them. The CDR3, as DNA: TGTGCCAGCAGCGACAGCTACGAGCAGTACTTC. Amino acids: CASSDSYEQYF.

V is TRBV5-1 and J is TRBJ1-2; tentative D call: TRBD1 (6 bases). Per the germline V gene, CDR1 is SGHRS and CDR2 is YFSETQ. The CDR3 contains 15 residues. Between the trimmed V and J ends, which lost 3 bases and 4 bases, there was a span of 16 bases. For the CDR3, the DNA is TGCGCCAGCAGCTCCGGAAGGGGGTATGGCTATGGCTACACCTTC. Its protein is CASSSGRGYGYGYTF.

J is TRBJ2-3 and V is TRBV27; the match to TRBD2 covers 12 bases. Germline assignment: CDR1 MNHEY and CDR2 SMNVEV (reference sequence). After removal of 7 bases from V and 5 bases from J, the junction contained 7 bases not matched to a gene. CDR3 length equals 15 residues. CDR3 bases: TGTGCCAGCAACCCTAGCGGGAGGGTCGGAGATACGCAGTATTTT. Protein sequence: CASNPSGRVGDTQYF.

In its sample, this clone was seen a few times. This sequence joins TRBV15 and TRBJ2-7; D unresolved. CDR3 size: 14 residues. The germline CDR1 and CDR2 sequences are LNHNV and YYDKDF (reference sequence). V was shortened by 0 bases and J by 3 bases, with 9 bases between the two germline ends. The CDR3 loop is CATSRDRNGYEQYF. The CDR3 nucleotides read TGTGCCACCAGCAGAGATCGTAACGGCTACGAGCAGTACTTC.

This chain connects TRBV10-1 to TRBJ1-1; 9 nucleotides agree with TRBD1. The trim removed 0 bases at V and 4 bases at J, leaving 3 bases unmatched. Germline V gene sequence: CDR1 WNHNN, CDR2 SYGVQD (reference sequence). CDR3 length: 15 amino acids. Here the CDR3 reads CASSESTGGSTEAFF. CDR3 DNA sequence: TGCGCCAGCAGTGAGTCGACAGGGGGTAGCACTGAAGCTTTCTTT.

This clone has a handful of counts. CDR3 loop: CASSQDREGTQYF. The DNA of the CDR3 is TGCGCCAGCAGCCAAGATCGCGAGGGGACCCAGTACTTC. V usage is TRBV4-3 and J usage is TRBJ2-5, with D possibly TRBD2 on 5 matching bases. Germline V lookup: CDR1 LGHNA, CDR2 YSLEER. There are 13 residues in the CDR3. V was trimmed by 0 bases and J by 7 bases, leaving 9 bases between them.

This clone showed up just once. V gene TRBV6-1 combines with J gene TRBJ2-7; 16 bases line up with TRBD2. CDR3 length: 20 amino acids. Losses at the gene ends were 4 bases for V and 7 bases for J; bases not matched to a gene: 19. Germline lookup yields CDR1 MNHNS and CDR2 SASEGT. In nucleotides, the CDR3 is TGTGCCAGCAGTGCGCGACAGGTTGGGACTAGCGGGAGGGCCTTCAGGGAGCAGTACTTC. This encodes CASSARQVGTSGRAFREQYF.

The chain is built from TRBV7-3 and TRBJ2-3, with 8 nucleotides matching TRBD1. The CDR3 is 15 amino acids. From germline, CDR1 is SGHTA and CDR2 FQGTGA. The V and J ends lost 5 bases and 3 bases, in that order; junction bases with no gene match: 7. The CDR3 loop reads CASSPGGLGTDTQYF. The CDR3 nucleotides read TGTGCCAGCAGCCCAGGGGGCTTGGGGACAGATACGCAGTATTTT.

The chain employs TRBV5-1 and TRBJ2-5; D gene uncertain. Per germline, CDR1 SGHRS and CDR2 YFSETQ. This CDR3 has 14 amino acids. Trimming took 4 bases from V and 5 from J, leaving 15 bases between them. The CDR3 DNA is TGCGCCAGCAGCCCGGAACAGCCACGGGAGACCCAGTACTTC. Amino acid sequence: CASSPEQPRETQYF.

The CDR3 here is CASSPTGSDQPQHF. The DNA for the CDR3 is TGTGCCAGCAGCCCGACAGGGAGTGATCAGCCCCAGCATTTT. The genes are TRBV7-9 and TRBJ1-5; 7 bases align to TRBD1. This CDR3 has 14 residues. V shed 5 bases and J 5 bases; nucleotides not matched to a gene: 6. Germline CDR1 SEHNR, CDR2 FQNEAQ (reference sequence).

The chain is built from TRBV6-5 and TRBJ2-1, with unresolved D. With 8 bases removed from V and 6 bases from J, the gap between germline ends came to 11 bases. This CDR3 is built from 12 residues. CDR1 and CDR2 from the germline V gene are MNHEY and SVGAGI. The CDR3 nucleotides read TGTGCCAGCCCTTCCCCCAGCAATGAGCAGTTCTTC. This gives the protein CASPSPSNEQFF.

The gene calls are TRBV10-3 and TRBJ1-5; 7 nucleotides align to TRBD1. The J segment lost 3 bases and the V segment lost 11 bases, leaving 4 bases of the junction unmatched. The CDR3 extends over 12 amino acids. Germline values: CDR1 ENHRY, CDR2 SYGVKD. CDR3 DNA sequence: TGTGCCGCAGGGGGAGCCAATCAGCCCCAGCATTTT. Amino acids: CAAGGANQPQHF.

The CDR3 region has the DNA TGTGCCAGTAGTATCTCGGGCGGGAGTTACACTGAAGCTTTCTTT. Protein product: CASSISGGSYTEAFF. The chain combines TRBV19 with TRBJ1-1, with D unclear. CDR1 and CDR2 (germline): LNHDA, SQIVND (reference sequence). The germline V and J ends were trimmed by 3 bases and 3 bases, with 14 bases remaining between them. The CDR3 spans 15 residues. The variable domain in full, with the rest retrieved from reference TRBV19 and TRBJ1-1, is DGGITQSPKYLFRKEGQNVTLSCEQNLNHDAMYWYRQDPGQGLRLIYYSQIVNDFQKGDIAEGYSVSREKKESFPLTVTSAQKNPTAFYLCASSISGGSYTEAFFGQGTRLTVV.

The V gene is TRBV25-1, the J gene TRBJ1-4; perhaps TRBD1 as D (6 bases). This CDR3 has 14 residues. Germline CDR1 reads MGHDK; CDR2 reads SYGVNS. V was cut by 3 bases and J by 8 bases, with 13 bases left in between. The CDR3 region has the DNA TGTGCCAGCAGTGACGACAGGACCGACGAAAAACTGTTTTTT. This sequence encodes CASSDDRTDEKLFF.

There are a few counts of this clone. V usage is TRBV4-1 and J usage is TRBJ1-6; 10 bases agree with TRBD1. There are 19 residues in the CDR3. Germline V gene sequence: CDR1 MGHRA, CDR2 YSYEKL. J lost 0 bases, V lost 6 bases, and 11 bases had no gene match. CDR3 protein: CASRGRDRGSSSYNSPLHF. CDR3 bases: TGCGCCAGCAGAGGTCGGGACAGGGGATCTTCCTCCTATAATTCACCCCTCCACTTT.

This clone came up once. The chain joins TRBV7-8 to TRBJ1-6, with D possibly being TRBD1 (5 bases). CDR1 SGHVS and CDR2 FQNEAQ come from the germline V gene. V shed 1 base and J shed 7 bases, with 17 bases lying between them. This CDR3 is built from 17 residues. The CDR3 DNA reads as TGTGCCAGCAGCTTAGGGCTCAGCAGGGTCGGGAATTCACCCCTCCACTTT. Amino acid sequence: CASSLGLSRVGNSPLHF.